This TCR beta chain came from a study of breast tumors, draining lymph nodes, adjacent tissues. One entry per CDR3 protein results from TCRdb running MiXCR on the multiplex PCR reads. Seen here are around 250,000 distinct CDR3 sequences, around 34% observed once, and the top ten hold approximately 3.7%. Samples came from axillary lymph nodes draining the breast cancer. The CDR3 has 15 residues. Germline-derived CDR1 and CDR2 are DFQATT and SNEGSKA (reference sequence). V was clipped by 2 bases and J by 2 bases, with 12 bases between them. The sample holds many counts of this clonotype. Its cognate antigen is unknown. Study findings and constraints: Data fit most tumor T cells coming from lymph node, expanding in tumor. Tumor and nontumor repertoires were significantly more similar in luminal-like than in basal-like breast cancer. Tumor repertoires ranked between lymph nodes and nontumor tissue in diversity, with V and J gene preferences. Tumor T cell lymph node origin was a supported hypothesis, not proven.

This receptor was obtained from a female donor with breast cancer. Some clones in this sample may be carry-over from other donors' samples. The sample taken for sequencing was axillary lymph node tissue. This chain joins TRBV20-1 and TRBJ2-2, with D perhaps TRBD1 (6 bases). CDR3 bases: TGCAGTGCTAGATCGTACAGGGCCAACACCGGGGAGCTGTTTTTT. As protein: CSARSYRANTGELFF.